Listed here are 23 T cell receptor beta chains from one sample, sequenced in a study of T cells in localized non-small cell lung cancer. Some clones are missing from TCRdb's copy, which holds only in-frame ones; the method was immunoSEQ multiplex PCR. The sample lists tens of thousands of clones, roughly 84% occurring once. Specimen: PBMCs, collected before any cancer treatment. Receptors originate from a man aged 40 to 70 with stage II lung adenocarcinoma.

The chain uses TRBV4-2 and TRBJ2-1; TRBD2 matches at 7 bases. Per the germline V gene, CDR1 is LGHNA and CDR2 is YNFKEQ. This CDR3 spans 17 amino acids. V trimming: 2 bases; J trimming: 6 bases; junction bases outside the gene matches: 13. CDR3 protein: CASSQTTRAGLGNEQFF. As DNA, the CDR3 is TGTGCCAGCAGCCAAACCACAAGAGCGGGACTGGGCAATGAGCAGTTCTTC.

The gene calls are TRBV30 and TRBJ2-3; no definite D call. Germline V gene lookup returns CDR1 GTSNPN and CDR2 SVGIG (reference sequence). V lost 2 bases and J 4 bases, leaving 10 bases between the germline ends. The CDR3 contains 13 residues. For the CDR3, the DNA is TGTGCCTGGAGTACGGCCCTAGCAGATACGCAGTATTTT. Its translation is CAWSTALADTQYF.

The V call is TRBV25-1, the J call TRBJ2-5; maybe TRBD1 (6 bases). Germline V gives CDR1 MGHDK, CDR2 SYGVNS. The CDR3 is 13 amino acids. V was pared by 6 bases and J by 3 bases, with 11 bases between. The DNA of the CDR3 is TGTGCCAGCAGACCTCAGGGGAAAGAGACCCAGTACTTC. Its protein is CASRPQGKETQYF.

The chain combines TRBV19 with TRBJ1-5; TRBD1 aligns across 8 bases. The CDR3 runs 16 residues. CDR1 and CDR2 (germline): LNHDA, SQIVND (reference sequence). V was pared by 1 base and J by 2 bases, with 4 bases of the junction left unmatched. The CDR3 nucleotides are TGTGCCAGTAGTATAGCGGCAGGGGGCGGCAATCAGCCCCAGCATTTT. It codes for CASSIAAGGGNQPQHF.

The J gene is TRBJ1-6, the V gene TRBV5-4; D remains ambiguous. V lost 2 bases, J lost 1 base, and 7 bases lay in between. The CDR3 sequence is 15 residues long. Germline-derived CDR1 and CDR2 are SGHNT and YYREEE (reference sequence). CDR3 in amino acids: CASSLAGSYNSPLHF. The CDR3 DNA follows: TGTGCCAGCAGCTTAGCGGGATCCTATAATTCACCCCTCCACTTT.

Here the CDR3 reads CAIMQRQASNQPQHF. CDR3 coding DNA: TGTGCCATCATGCAAAGACAGGCTAGCAATCAGCCCCAGCATTTT. V usage is TRBV10-3 and J usage is TRBJ1-5; D perhaps matches TRBD1 (6 bases). Germline CDR1 reads ENHRY; CDR2 reads SYGVKD. V was shortened by 7 bases and J by 0 bases, with 13 bases between the two germline ends. The CDR3 runs 15 residues.

V gene TRBV18 combines with J gene TRBJ1-1, with D tentatively TRBD1 (6 bases). This CDR3 has 13 residues. Germline CDR1 reads KGHSH; CDR2 reads LQKENI. V was trimmed by 3 bases and J by 6 bases, leaving 11 bases between them. The CDR3 sequence: CASSPVQGPEAFF. CDR3 in DNA: TGTGCCAGCTCACCTGTACAGGGTCCTGAAGCTTTCTTT.

The chain recombines TRBV5-1 with TRBJ1-1, with unresolved D. Germline values: CDR1 SGHRS, CDR2 YFSETQ. Trimming cost V 2 bases and J 1 base, with 9 bases left between them. The CDR3 extends over 14 amino acids. The CDR3 loop reads CASSFDTKNTEAFF. In nucleotides, the CDR3 is TGCGCCAGCAGCTTTGACACCAAGAACACTGAAGCTTTCTTT. The whole variable domain, remainder taken from reference TRBV5-1 and TRBJ1-1, is KAGVTQTPRYLIKTRGQQVTLSCSPISGHRSVSWYQQTPGQGLQFLFEYFSETQRNKGNFPGRFSGRQFSNSRSEMNVSTLELGDSALYLCASSFDTKNTEAFFGQGTRLTVV.

The CDR3, as DNA: TGTGCTAGTGGTTTGGAACGGACAATGAACACTGAAGCTTTCTTT. This sequence encodes CASGLERTMNTEAFF. J is TRBJ1-1 and V is TRBV12-5, with D perhaps matching TRBD1 (5 bases). The ends were cut back, 1 base at V and 0 bases at J, with 9 bases in the middle. The CDR3 consists of 15 residues. CDR1 and CDR2 from the germline V gene are LGHNT and FRNRAP.

The V call is TRBV6-1, the J call TRBJ2-7; maybe TRBD2 (6 bases). Between the trimmed V and J ends, which lost 9 bases and 1 base, there was a span of 10 bases. Germline lookup yields CDR1 MNHNS and CDR2 SASEGT. CDR3 size: 12 residues. This CDR3 is CASTEGSYEQYF. As DNA, the CDR3 is TGTGCCAGTACGGAGGGATCCTACGAGCAGTACTTC.

A remark on this clone: Other nucleotide sequences in the sample specify the same CDR3. The chain recombines TRBV7-2 with TRBJ1-6, with D unresolved. Trimming cost V 1 base and J 7 bases, with 5 bases left between them. Germline CDR1 is SGHTA and CDR2 is FQGNSA. This CDR3 region has 13 residues. In DNA, the CDR3 is TGTGCCAGCAGCTTAGAAGGGAATTCACCCCTCCACTTT. Translating it yields CASSLEGNSPLHF.

The J gene is TRBJ1-5, the V gene TRBV9; TRBD1 might be the D (5 bases). The germline V gene encodes CDR1 SGDLS and CDR2 YYNGEE. Trimming took off 0 bases at V and 5 bases at J, with 9 bases between the two ends. The length of the CDR3 is 14 residues. CDR3 in DNA: TGTGCCAGCAGCGTAGGATGGGGCGATCAGCCCCAGCATTTT. Its protein product is CASSVGWGDQPQHF. The full variable domain, in which reference TRBV9 and TRBJ1-5 provide the parts outside the CDR3, is DSGVTQTPKHLITATGQRVTLRCSPRSGDLSVYWYQQSLDQGLQFLIQYYNGEERAKGNILERFSAQQFPDLHSELNLSSLELGDSALYFCASSVGWGDQPQHFGDGTRLSIL.

The gene calls are TRBV5-4 and TRBJ1-1; D might be TRBD1 (6 bases). Germline V lookup: CDR1 SGHNT, CDR2 YYREEE (reference sequence). There are 15 residues in the CDR3. Trimming stripped 6 bases from V and 3 bases from J, with 18 bases between. Written as DNA, the CDR3 is TGTGCCAGCACCCTCCCGGGCAGGGGTGACACTGAAGCTTTCTTT. This translates into CASTLPGRGDTEAFF.

This clone turned up a few times. This chain links TRBV6-5 with TRBJ1-2; D is perhaps TRBD1 (6 bases). The CDR3 totals 13 residues. Trimming shortened V by 6 bases and J by 8 bases, and 16 bases separated the two germline ends. The germline V gene has CDR1 MNHEY and CDR2 SVGAGI. CDR3 protein: CASRLPGAGGYTF. DNA for the CDR3: TGTGCCAGCAGGCTTCCAGGGGCGGGCGGCTACACCTTC.

The chain is built from TRBV6-6 and TRBJ1-3; D is unclear. Germline CDR1 reads MNHNY; CDR2 reads SVGAGI (reference sequence). The CDR3 has 14 residues. V was trimmed by 2 bases and J by 7 bases, leaving 12 bases between them. The CDR3 spells CASSYDHMRNTIYF. CDR3 nucleotide sequence: TGTGCCAGCAGTTACGACCATATGAGGAACACCATATATTTT.

The chain joins TRBV11-2 to TRBJ2-5; 12 positions match TRBD1. CDR1 and CDR2 (germline): SGHAT, FQNNGV. J was trimmed by 5 bases and V by 5 bases; bases with no gene match: 12. The CDR3 is 17 amino acids. DNA for the CDR3: TGTGCCAGCAGCCCGCTCCGGGACAGGGGGCTTCGGGAGACCCAGTACTTC. It encodes CASSPLRDRGLRETQYF.

V usage is TRBV4-3 and J usage is TRBJ2-7, with 12 bases matching TRBD1. This CDR3 has 15 residues. Germline CDR1 and CDR2: LGHNA and YSLEER. Trimming took 1 base from V and 6 from J; bases not matched to a gene: 4. The CDR3 here is CASSQAGTGGSEQYF. Here the CDR3 DNA reads TGCGCCAGCAGCCAAGCCGGGACAGGGGGCAGCGAGCAGTACTTC.

The CDR3 DNA sequence: TGTGCCAGCAGGACCCTCATTGGACAGAAAACCTACGAGCAGTACTTC. Translated: CASRTLIGQKTYEQYF. The rearrangement joins TRBV28 to TRBJ2-7; D might be TRBD1 (6 bases). V gave up 6 bases and J gave up 2 bases, with 20 bases separating them. The V gene's germline CDR1 is MDHEN and CDR2 SYDVKM. The CDR3 runs to 16 residues. The whole variable domain, remainder taken from reference TRBV28 and TRBJ2-7, is DVKVTQSSRYLVKRTGEKVFLECVQDMDHENMFWYRQDPGLGLRLIYFSYDVKMKEKGDIPEGYSVSREKKERFSLILESASTNQTSMYLCASRTLIGQKTYEQYFGPGTRLTVT.

This clone showed up just once. The rearrangement joins TRBV5-5 to TRBJ1-1; TRBD1 agrees at 8 bases. Germline V gives CDR1 SGHKS, CDR2 YYEKEE (reference sequence). J was trimmed by 9 bases and V by 0 bases; bases with no gene match: 7. The CDR3 length is 14 residues. Here the CDR3 DNA reads TGTGCCAGCAGCTTGGAAGGACAGGGTCTTAAAGCTTTCTTT. It encodes CASSLEGQGLKAFF.

In the case of this clone: Within the sample, other DNA sequences also encode this same CDR3. The genes are TRBV5-4 and TRBJ2-2; no clear D. The CDR3 has 12 amino acids. Per germline, CDR1 SGHNT and CDR2 YYREEE (reference sequence). Trimming shortened V by 1 base and J by 6 bases, and 4 bases separated the two germline ends. The CDR3 here is CASSLRSGELFF. In DNA form, the CDR3 reads TGTGCCAGCAGCTTGCGATCCGGGGAGCTGTTTTTT. The whole variable domain, filled in from reference TRBV5-4 and TRBJ2-2, reads ETGVTQSPTHLIKTRGQQVTLRCSSQSGHNTVSWYQQALGQGPQFIFQYYREEENGRGNFPPRFSGLQFPNYSSELNVNALELDDSALYLCASSLRSGELFFGEGSRLTVL.

The chain uses TRBV7-2 and TRBJ1-2; D call uncertain. CDR1 SGHTA and CDR2 FQGNSA come from the germline V gene. The CDR3 has 15 residues. Between the trimmed V and J ends, which lost 2 bases and 3 bases, there was a span of 13 bases. The CDR3 sequence is CASSLSLGADYGYTF. In DNA, the CDR3 is TGTGCCAGCAGCTTATCGCTTGGCGCAGACTATGGCTACACCTTC.

The chain employs TRBV7-3 and TRBJ1-4; a weak D match, TRBD1 (5 bases). Germline lookup yields CDR1 SGHTA and CDR2 FQGTGA. The CDR3 totals 15 residues. The germline V and J ends were trimmed by 2 bases and 8 bases, with 15 bases remaining between them. The CDR3 sequence: CASSLAGGVKEKLFF. CDR3 sequence (DNA): TGTGCCAGCAGCTTAGCGGGAGGGGTGAAGGAAAAACTGTTTTTT.

Here the CDR3 reads CASSSQDIAVYGYTF. The CDR3 DNA is TGTGCCAGCAGCTCCCAGGACATCGCCGTCTATGGCTACACCTTC. The V and J genes are TRBV11-2 and TRBJ1-2, with D maybe TRBD1 (5 bases). V lost 4 bases to trimming and J lost 4 bases, with 16 bases between them. The CDR3 sequence is 15 residues long. Germline loops: CDR1 SGHAT, CDR2 FQNNGV.